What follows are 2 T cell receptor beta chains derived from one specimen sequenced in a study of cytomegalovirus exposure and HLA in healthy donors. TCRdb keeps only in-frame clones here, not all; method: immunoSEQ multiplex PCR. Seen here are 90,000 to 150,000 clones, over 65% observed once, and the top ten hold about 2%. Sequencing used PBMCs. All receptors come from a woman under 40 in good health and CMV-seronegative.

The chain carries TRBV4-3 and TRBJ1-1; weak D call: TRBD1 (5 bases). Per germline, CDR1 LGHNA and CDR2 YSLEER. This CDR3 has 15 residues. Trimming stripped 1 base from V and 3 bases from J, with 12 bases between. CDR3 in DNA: TGCGCCAGCAGCCAAGCGACAGAAGGGTACACTGAAGCTTTCTTT. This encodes CASSQATEGYTEAFF.

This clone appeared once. CDR3 sequence: CASSELQGGYTEAFF. In DNA form, the CDR3 reads TGTGCCAGCAGTGAATTACAGGGGGGGTACACTGAAGCTTTCTTT. The V and J genes are TRBV2 and TRBJ1-1, with 8 bases matching TRBD1. The length of the CDR3 is 15 residues. The germline V gene has CDR1 SNHLY and CDR2 FYNNEI. V lost 2 bases, J lost 3 bases, and 5 bases stayed unmatched.